Included here is one T cell receptor beta chain sequence, with context. Its specificity is unknown. Patients with chemo-refractory metastatic non-small-cell lung cancer received focal radiation plus CTLA-4 blockade with ipilimumab. These data come from a study of radiotherapy plus CTLA-4 blockade in lung cancer. Study-wide background: Disease control reached 31%, with objective responses in less than 20%.

Germline CDR1 KGHSH, CDR2 LQKENI. The CDR3 loop spans 17 amino acids. Trimming removed 6 bases at V and 4 bases at J, with 25 bases between. This table comes from immunoSEQ multiplex PCR, and its TCRdb copy is limited to in-frame clones, with some not included. The top ten clones hold approximately 10% of a sample with roughly 50,000 clones, more than 70% of them seen once. General study points: Once radiotherapy plus ipilimumab had been given, TCR clones derived from tumor expanded in blood.

The sequence was collected from a human donor with non-small cell lung cancer who had stable disease on radiotherapy plus ipilimumab. The source material was peripheral blood, sampled from a patient treated with radiotherapy plus ipilimumab. The V call is TRBV18, the J call TRBJ2-7; the D gene is possibly TRBD2 (5 bases). The CDR3 sequence is CASSPAPRLPVGYEQYF. For the CDR3, the DNA is TGTGCCAGCTCCCCAGCACCCCGACTACCCGTTGGGTACGAGCAGTACTTC. Together with reference TRBV18 and TRBJ2-7, the CDR3 gives the full variable domain: NAGVMQNPRHLVRRRGQEARLRCSPMKGHSHVYWYRQLPEEGLKFMVYLQKENIIDESGMPKERFSAEFPKEGPSILRIQQVVRGDSAAYFCASSPAPRLPVGYEQYFGPGTRLTVT.